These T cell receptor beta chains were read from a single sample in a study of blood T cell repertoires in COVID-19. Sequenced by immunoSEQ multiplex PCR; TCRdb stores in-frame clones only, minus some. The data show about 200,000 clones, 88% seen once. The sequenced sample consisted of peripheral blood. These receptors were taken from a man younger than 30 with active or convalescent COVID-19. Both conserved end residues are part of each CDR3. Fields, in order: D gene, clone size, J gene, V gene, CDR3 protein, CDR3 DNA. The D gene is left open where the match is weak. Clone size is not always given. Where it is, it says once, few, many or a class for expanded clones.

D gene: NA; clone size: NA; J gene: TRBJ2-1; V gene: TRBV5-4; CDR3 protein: CASSRTGEQFF; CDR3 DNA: TGTGCCAGCAGCCGTACGGGGGAGCAGTTCTTC
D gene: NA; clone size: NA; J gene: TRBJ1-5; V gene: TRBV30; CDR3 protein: CAWRARGSEPQHF; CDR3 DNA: TGTGCCTGGAGAGCCAGGGGATCGGAGCCCCAGCATTTT
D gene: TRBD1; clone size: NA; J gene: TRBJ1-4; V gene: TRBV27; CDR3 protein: CASSPGQRLNEKLFF; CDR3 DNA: TGTGCCAGCAGTCCGGGACAGCGACTTAATGAAAAACTGTTTTTT
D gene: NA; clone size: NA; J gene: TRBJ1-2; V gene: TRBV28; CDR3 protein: CASSFLLGQNYGYTF; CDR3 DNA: TGTGCCAGCAGTTTTTTACTGGGGCAAAACTATGGCTACACCTTC
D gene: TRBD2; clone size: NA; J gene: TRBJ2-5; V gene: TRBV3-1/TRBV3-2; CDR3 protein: CASSPASGEETQYF; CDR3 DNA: TGTGCCAGCAGCCCGGCTAGCGGGGAAGAGACCCAGTACTTC
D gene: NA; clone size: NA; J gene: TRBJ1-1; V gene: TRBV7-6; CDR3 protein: CASSLEGVEMNTEAFF; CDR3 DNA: TGTGCCAGCAGCTTAGAGGGGGTAGAAATGAACACTGAAGCTTTCTTT
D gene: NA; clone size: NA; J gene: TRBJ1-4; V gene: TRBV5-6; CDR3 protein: CASSLRETKLFF; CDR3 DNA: TGTGCCAGCAGCTTGCGGGAGACAAAACTGTTTTTT
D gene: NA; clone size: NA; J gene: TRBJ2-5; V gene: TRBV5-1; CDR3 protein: CASSSTGTRETQYF; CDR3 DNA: TGCGCCAGCAGCTCGACAGGGACTCGGGAGACCCAGTACTTC
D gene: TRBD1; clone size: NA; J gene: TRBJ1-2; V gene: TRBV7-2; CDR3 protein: CASSSRSGTGDGYTF; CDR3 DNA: TGTGCCAGCAGCTCGAGGTCCGGGACAGGAGATGGCTACACCTTC
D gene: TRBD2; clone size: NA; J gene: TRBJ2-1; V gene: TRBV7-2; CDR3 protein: CASSGPGLAANNEQFF; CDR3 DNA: TGTGCCAGCAGCGGCCCGGGACTAGCGGCTAACAATGAGCAGTTCTTC
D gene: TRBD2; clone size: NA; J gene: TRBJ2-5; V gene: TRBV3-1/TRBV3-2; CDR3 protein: CASSLAGGQETQYF; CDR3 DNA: TGTGCCAGCAGCCTAGCGGGGGGGCAAGAGACCCAGTACTTC
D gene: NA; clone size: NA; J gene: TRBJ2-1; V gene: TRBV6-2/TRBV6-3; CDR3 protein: CASSPLGGGMINEQFF; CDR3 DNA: TGTGCCAGCAGTCCCCTGGGAGGGGGGATGATAAATGAGCAGTTCTTC
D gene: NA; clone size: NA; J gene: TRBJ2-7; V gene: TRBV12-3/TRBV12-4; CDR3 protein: CASSSGTYQGQYF; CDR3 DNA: TGTGCCAGCAGTTCAGGGACTTACCAGGGGCAGTACTTC
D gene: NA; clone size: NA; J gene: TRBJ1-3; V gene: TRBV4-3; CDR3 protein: CASSQERQVYSGNTIYF; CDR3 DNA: TGCGCCAGCAGCCAAGAAAGGCAGGTTTACTCTGGAAACACCATATATTTT
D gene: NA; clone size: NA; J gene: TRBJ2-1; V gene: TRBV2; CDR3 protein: CASSRSSYNEQFF; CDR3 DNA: TGTGCCAGCTCGAGGAGCTCCTACAATGAGCAGTTCTTC
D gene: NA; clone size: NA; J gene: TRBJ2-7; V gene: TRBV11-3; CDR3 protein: CASSLDSAREQYF; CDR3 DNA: TGTGCCAGCAGCTTAGATTCAGCGCGGGAGCAGTACTTC
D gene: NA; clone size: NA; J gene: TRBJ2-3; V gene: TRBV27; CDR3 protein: CASRDYAQGNTDTQYF; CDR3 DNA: TGTGCCAGCAGGGATTACGCACAGGGCAACACAGATACGCAGTATTTT
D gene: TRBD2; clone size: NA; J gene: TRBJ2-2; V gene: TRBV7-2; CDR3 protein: CASSRTSGNTGELFF; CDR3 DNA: TGTGCCAGCAGTCGGACTAGCGGGAATACCGGGGAGCTGTTTTTT
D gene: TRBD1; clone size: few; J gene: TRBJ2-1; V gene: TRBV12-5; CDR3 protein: CASGSERGQGDNEQFF; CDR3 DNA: TGTGCTAGTGGTTCCGAACGCGGACAGGGAGACAATGAGCAGTTCTTC
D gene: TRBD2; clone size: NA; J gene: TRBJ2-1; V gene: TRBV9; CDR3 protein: CASGVTSGKYNEQFF; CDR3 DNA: TGTGCCAGCGGGGTTACTAGCGGGAAATACAATGAGCAGTTCTTC
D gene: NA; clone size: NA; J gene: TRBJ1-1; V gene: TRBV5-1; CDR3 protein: CASSLRQQNTEAFF; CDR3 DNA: TGCGCCAGCAGCTTAAGACAGCAGAACACTGAAGCTTTCTTT
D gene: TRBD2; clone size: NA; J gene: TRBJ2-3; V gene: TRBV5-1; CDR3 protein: CASSWDGGGATDTQYF; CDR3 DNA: TGCGCCAGCAGCTGGGATGGCGGGGGGGCGACAGATACGCAGTATTTT
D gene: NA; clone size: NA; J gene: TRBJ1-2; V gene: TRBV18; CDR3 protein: CASSPDQEGYGGYTF; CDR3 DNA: TGTGCCAGCTCACCAGATCAGGAGGGTTATGGGGGCTACACCTTC
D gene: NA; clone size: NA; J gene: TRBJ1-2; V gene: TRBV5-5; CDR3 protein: CASSPPYRVGGYTF; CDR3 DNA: TGTGCCAGCAGCCCCCCTTACAGGGTTGGCGGCTACACCTTC
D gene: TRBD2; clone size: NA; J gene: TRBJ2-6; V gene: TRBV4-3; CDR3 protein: CASSQVGLAGVTFSGANVLTF; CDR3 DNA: TGCGCCAGCAGCCAAGTAGGGCTAGCGGGAGTGACTTTCTCTGGGGCCAACGTCCTGACTTTC
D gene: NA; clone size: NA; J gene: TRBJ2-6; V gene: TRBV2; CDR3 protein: CASSRGSSGANVLTF; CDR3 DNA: TGTGCCAGCAGCAGGGGAAGCTCTGGGGCCAACGTCCTGACTTTC
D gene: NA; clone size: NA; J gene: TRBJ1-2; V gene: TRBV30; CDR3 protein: CAWSGGSGGYTF; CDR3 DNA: TGTGCCTGGAGTGGGGGATCGGGGGGCTACACCTTC
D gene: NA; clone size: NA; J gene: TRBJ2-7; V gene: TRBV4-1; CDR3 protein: CASSQDRARYEQYF; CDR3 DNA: TGCGCCAGCAGCCAAGACAGGGCCCGGTACGAGCAGTACTTC
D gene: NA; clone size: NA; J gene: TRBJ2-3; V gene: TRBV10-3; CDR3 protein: CATQGLTDTQYF; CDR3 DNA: TGTGCCACCCAGGGGCTTACAGATACGCAGTATTTT
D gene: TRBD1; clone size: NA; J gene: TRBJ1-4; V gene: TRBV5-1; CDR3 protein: CASSLGQGRHEKLFF; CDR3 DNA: TGCGCCAGCAGCCTCGGACAGGGGCGGCATGAAAAACTGTTTTTT
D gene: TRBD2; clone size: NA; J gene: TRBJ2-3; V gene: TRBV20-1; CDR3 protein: CSASLAGASDTQYF; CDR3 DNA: TGCAGTGCTAGTTTAGCGGGGGCTTCAGATACGCAGTATTTT
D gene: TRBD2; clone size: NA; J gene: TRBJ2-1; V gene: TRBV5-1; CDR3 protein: CASNRGGPPYNEQFF; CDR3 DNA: TGCGCCAGCAATCGGGGAGGGCCCCCCTACAATGAGCAGTTCTTC
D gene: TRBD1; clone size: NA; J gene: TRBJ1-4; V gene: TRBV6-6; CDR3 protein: CASSYGQGDNEKLFF; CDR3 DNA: TGTGCCAGCAGTTACGGACAGGGCGATAATGAAAAACTGTTTTTT
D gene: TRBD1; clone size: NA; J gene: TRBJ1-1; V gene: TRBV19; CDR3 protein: CASSSGTGLERAFF; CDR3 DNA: TGTGCCAGTAGTTCCGGGACAGGGCTTGAAAGGGCTTTCTTT
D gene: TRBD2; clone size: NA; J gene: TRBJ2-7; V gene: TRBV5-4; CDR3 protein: CASSPTAGGSREQYF; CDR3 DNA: TGTGCCAGCAGCCCGACGGCGGGGGGGTCGCGGGAGCAGTACTTC
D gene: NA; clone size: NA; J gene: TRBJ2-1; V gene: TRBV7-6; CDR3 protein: CASSVNRELEQFF; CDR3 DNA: TGTGCCAGCAGCGTAAACAGGGAGCTTGAGCAGTTCTTC
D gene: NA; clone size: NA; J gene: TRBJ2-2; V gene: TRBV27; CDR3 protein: CASSPGTNTGELFF; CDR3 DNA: TGTGCCAGCAGCCCCGGGACAAACACCGGGGAGCTGTTTTTT
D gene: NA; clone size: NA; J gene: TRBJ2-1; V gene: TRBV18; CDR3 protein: CASSPTSDSHNEQFF; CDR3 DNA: TGTGCCAGCTCCCCCACATCGGACAGTCACAATGAGCAGTTCTTC
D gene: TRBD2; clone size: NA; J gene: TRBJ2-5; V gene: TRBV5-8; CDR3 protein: CASRPGGGSETQYF; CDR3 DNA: TGTGCCAGCAGACCCGGGGGGGGTTCGGAGACCCAGTACTTC
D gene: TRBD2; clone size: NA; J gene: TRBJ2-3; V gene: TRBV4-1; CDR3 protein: CASSQEGLGGDTQYF; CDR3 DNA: TGCGCCAGCAGCCAAGAGGGACTAGGTGGAGATACGCAGTATTTT
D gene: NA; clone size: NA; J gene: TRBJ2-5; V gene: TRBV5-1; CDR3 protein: CASSLVQGAPGTQYF; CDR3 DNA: TGCGCCAGCAGCTTGGTACAGGGCGCTCCGGGGACCCAGTACTTC
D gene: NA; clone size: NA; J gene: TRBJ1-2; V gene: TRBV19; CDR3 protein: CASSKGTYHGYTF; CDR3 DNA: TGTGCCAGTAGTAAGGGGACATACCATGGCTACACCTTC
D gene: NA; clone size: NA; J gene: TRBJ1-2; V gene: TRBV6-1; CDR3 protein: CASSELGGYTF; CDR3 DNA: TGTGCCAGCAGTGAACTCGGTGGCTACACCTTC
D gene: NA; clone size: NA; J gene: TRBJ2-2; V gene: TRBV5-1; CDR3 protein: CASSPQGGGITGELFF; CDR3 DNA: TGCGCCAGCAGCCCGCAGGGAGGAGGGATAACCGGGGAGCTGTTTTTT
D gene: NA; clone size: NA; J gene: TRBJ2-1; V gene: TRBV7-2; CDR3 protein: CASSLRPRTGEQFF; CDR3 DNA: TGTGCCAGCAGCTTAAGGCCCCGGACGGGGGAGCAGTTCTTC
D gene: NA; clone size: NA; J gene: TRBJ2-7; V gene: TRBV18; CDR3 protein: CASSLRRDGSSYEQYF; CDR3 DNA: TGTGCCAGCTCACTGCGCCGGGACGGGAGCTCCTACGAGCAGTACTTC
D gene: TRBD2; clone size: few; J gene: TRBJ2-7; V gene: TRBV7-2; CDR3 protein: CASSLGGSRSYEQYF; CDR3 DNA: TGTGCCAGCAGCTTAGGCGGGAGCCGATCCTACGAGCAGTACTTC
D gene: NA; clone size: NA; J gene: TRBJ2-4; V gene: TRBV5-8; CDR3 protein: CASSLELLAKNIQYF; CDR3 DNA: TGTGCCAGCAGCTTGGAACTACTAGCCAAAAACATTCAGTACTTC
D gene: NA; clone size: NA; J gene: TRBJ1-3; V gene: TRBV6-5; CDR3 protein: CASSYSMRSSRNTIYF; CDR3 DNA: TGTGCCAGCAGTTACTCGATGCGGAGTTCTAGAAACACCATATATTTT
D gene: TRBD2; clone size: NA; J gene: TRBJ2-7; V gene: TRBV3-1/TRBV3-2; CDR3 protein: CASSQLAGIGEQYF; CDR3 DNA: TGTGCCAGCAGCCAGCTAGCGGGGATTGGAGAGCAGTACTTC
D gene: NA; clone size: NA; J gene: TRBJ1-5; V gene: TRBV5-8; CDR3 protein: CASSPWARARNSNQPQHF; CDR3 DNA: TGTGCCAGCAGCCCGTGGGCCAGGGCCCGAAATAGCAATCAGCCCCAGCATTTT